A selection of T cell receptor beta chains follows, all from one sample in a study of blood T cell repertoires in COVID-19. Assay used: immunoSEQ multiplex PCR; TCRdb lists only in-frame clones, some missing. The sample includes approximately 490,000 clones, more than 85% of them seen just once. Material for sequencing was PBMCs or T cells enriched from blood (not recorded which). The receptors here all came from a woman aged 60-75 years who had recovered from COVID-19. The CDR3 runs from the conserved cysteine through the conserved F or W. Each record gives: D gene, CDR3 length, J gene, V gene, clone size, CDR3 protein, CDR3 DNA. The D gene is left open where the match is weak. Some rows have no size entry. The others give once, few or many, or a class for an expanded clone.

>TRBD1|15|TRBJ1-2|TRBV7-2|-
CASSLDPGTGFGYTF
TGTGCCAGCAGCTTAGACCCCGGGACAGGGTTTGGCTACACCTTC
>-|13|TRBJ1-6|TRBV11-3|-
CASRGDFDSPLHF
TGTGCCAGCAGGGGGGACTTTGATTCACCCCTCCACTTT
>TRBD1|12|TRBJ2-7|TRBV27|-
CASRRTGDEQYF
TGTGCCAGCAGACGAACAGGGGACGAGCAGTACTTC
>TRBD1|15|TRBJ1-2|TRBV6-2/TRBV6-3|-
CASSFRQGRGYGYTF
TGTGCCAGCAGTTTTCGACAGGGACGGGGCTATGGCTACACCTTC
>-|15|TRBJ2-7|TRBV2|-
CASRALTGNAYEQYF
TGTGCCAGCAGGGCTCTAACAGGGAATGCCTACGAGCAGTACTTC
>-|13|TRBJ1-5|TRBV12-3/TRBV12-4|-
CASSPYSNQPQHF
TGTGCCAGCTCCCCCTATAGCAATCAGCCCCAGCATTTT
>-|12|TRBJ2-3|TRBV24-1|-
CATSDNSGSRYF
TGTGCCACCAGTGATAACTCCGGGTCCCGGTATTTT
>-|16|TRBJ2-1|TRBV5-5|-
CASSPGVSASYNEQFF
TGTGCCAGCAGCCCCGGGGTGTCGGCTTCCTACAATGAGCAGTTCTTC
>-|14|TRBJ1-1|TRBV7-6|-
CASSPIGGDTEAFF
TGTGCCAGCAGCCCTATCGGGGGGGACACTGAAGCTTTCTTT
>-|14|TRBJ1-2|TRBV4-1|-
CASSQDRLYYGYTF
TGCGCCAGCAGCCAAGATCGTTTGTACTATGGCTACACCTTC
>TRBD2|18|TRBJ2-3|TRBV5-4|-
CASSQTGTSGGRTDTQYF
TGTGCCAGCAGCCAAACCGGGACTAGCGGGGGGCGCACAGATACGCAGTATTTT
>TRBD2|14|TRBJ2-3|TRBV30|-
CAWRLSGGVDTQYF
TGTGCCTGGAGGTTGTCGGGGGGGGTAGATACGCAGTATTTT
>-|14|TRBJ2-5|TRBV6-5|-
CASSPLTGQETQYF
TGTGCCAGCAGCCCCCTAACAGGTCAAGAGACCCAGTACTTC
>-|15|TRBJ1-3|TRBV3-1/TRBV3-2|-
CASSQVGGSGNTIYF
TGTGCCAGCAGCCAAGTAGGGGGCTCTGGAAACACCATATATTTT
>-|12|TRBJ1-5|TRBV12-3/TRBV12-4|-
CSSGAGYQPQHF
TGTTCCAGTGGAGCTGGATATCAGCCCCAGCATTTT
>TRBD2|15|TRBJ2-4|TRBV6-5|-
CASTLGGLGKNIQYF
TGTGCCAGCACCCTGGGAGGGCTAGGCAAAAACATTCAGTACTTC
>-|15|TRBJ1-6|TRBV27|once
CASSLDGAPNSPLHF
TGTGCCAGCAGTTTAGACGGAGCCCCTAATTCACCCCTCCACTTT
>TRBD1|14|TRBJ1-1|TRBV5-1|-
CASSQGTVGTEAFF
TGCGCCAGCAGCCAAGGGACAGTAGGGACTGAAGCTTTCTTT
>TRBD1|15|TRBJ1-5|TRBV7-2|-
CASSFAGQGVQPQHF
TGTGCCAGCAGCTTCGCGGGACAGGGGGTCCAGCCCCAGCATTTT
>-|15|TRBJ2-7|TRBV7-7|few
CASSPWSITTYEQYF
TGTGCTAGCAGCCCTTGGTCAATTACAACCTACGAGCAGTACTTC
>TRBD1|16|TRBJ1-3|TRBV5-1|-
CASSLDGRGSGNTIYF
TGCGCCAGCAGCTTGGACGGCAGGGGGTCTGGAAACACCATATATTTT
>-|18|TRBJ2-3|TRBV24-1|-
CATSDLQIGGGSGETQYF
TGTGCCACCAGTGATTTGCAAATCGGTGGTGGGTCTGGAGAGACGCAGTATTTT
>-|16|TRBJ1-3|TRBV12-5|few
CASGLPTRDIGNTIYF
TGTGCTAGTGGTTTGCCTACCCGGGACATCGGAAACACCATATATTTT
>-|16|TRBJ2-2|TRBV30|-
CAWSVRGKNRTGELFF
TGTGCCTGGAGTGTACGAGGGAAGAATAGAACCGGGGAGCTGTTTTTT
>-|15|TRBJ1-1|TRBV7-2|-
CASSLGQTGNTEAFF
TGTGCCAGCAGCCTAGGACAGACCGGCAACACTGAAGCTTTCTTT
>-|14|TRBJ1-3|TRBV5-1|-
CASRPESSGNTIYF
TGCGCCAGCAGACCCGAGAGCTCTGGAAACACCATATATTTT
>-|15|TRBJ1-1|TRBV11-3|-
CASSPPGGLNTEAFF
TGTGCCAGCAGCCCGCCGGGGGGACTGAACACTGAAGCTTTCTTT
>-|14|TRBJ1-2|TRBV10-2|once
CASSESGGFYGYTF
TGCGCCAGCAGTGAGTCCGGGGGGTTCTATGGCTACACCTTC
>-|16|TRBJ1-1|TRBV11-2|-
CASSRQLNNRNTEAFF
TGTGCCAGCAGTCGACAGTTAAATAATAGGAACACTGAAGCTTTCTTT
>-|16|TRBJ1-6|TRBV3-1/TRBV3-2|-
CASSRLNRVWDSPLHF
TGTGCCAGCAGCCGACTAAACAGGGTCTGGGATTCACCCCTCCACTTT
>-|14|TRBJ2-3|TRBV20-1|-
CSASSGGSTDTQYF
TGCAGTGCGAGTAGCGGAGGTAGCACAGATACGCAGTATTTT
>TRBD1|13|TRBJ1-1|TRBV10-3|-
CATRDRLNTEAFF
TGTGCCACCCGGGACAGACTGAACACTGAAGCTTTCTTT
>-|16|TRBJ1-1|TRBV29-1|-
CSVPSGGGTVNTEAFF
TGCAGCGTTCCATCGGGAGGGGGTACAGTTAACACTGAAGCTTTCTTT
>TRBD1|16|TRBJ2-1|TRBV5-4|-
CASSPVGQVSYNEQFF
TGTGCCAGCAGCCCGGTCGGACAGGTCTCCTACAATGAGCAGTTCTTC
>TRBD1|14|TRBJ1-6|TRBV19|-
CATEAGQGNSPLHF
TGTGCCACCGAGGCAGGACAGGGAAATTCACCCCTCCACTTT
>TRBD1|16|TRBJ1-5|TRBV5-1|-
CASSPGTGGFNQPQHF
TGCGCCAGCAGCCCGGGGACAGGGGGTTTCAATCAGCCCCAGCATTTT
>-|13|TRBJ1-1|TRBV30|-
CAWAELGEIEAFF
TGTGCCTGGGCTGAACTGGGAGAGATTGAAGCTTTCTTT
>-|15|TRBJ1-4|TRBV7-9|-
CASSLSSATNEKLFF
TGTGCCAGCAGCTTATCGAGTGCAACTAATGAAAAACTGTTTTTT
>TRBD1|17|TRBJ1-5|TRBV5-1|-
CASSLGTGSNLNQPQHF
TGCGCCAGCAGCCTGGGGACAGGAAGCAATCTTAATCAGCCCCAGCATTTT
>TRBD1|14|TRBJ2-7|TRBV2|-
CASNPGQGTYEQYF
TGTGCCAGCAATCCGGGACAGGGAACCTACGAGCAGTACTTC
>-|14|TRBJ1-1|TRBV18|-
CASSPVGGGTEAFF
TGTGCCAGCTCACCGGTGGGGGGGGGCACTGAAGCTTTCTTT
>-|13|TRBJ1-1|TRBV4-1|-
CASSQRQVTEAFF
TGCGCCAGCAGCCAGAGACAGGTCACTGAAGCTTTCTTT
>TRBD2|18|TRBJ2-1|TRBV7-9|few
CASSPRTSGGETYNEQFF
TGTGCCAGCAGCCCCAGGACTAGCGGGGGGGAGACCTACAATGAGCAGTTCTTC
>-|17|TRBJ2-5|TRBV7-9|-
CASSLAGMEGKRKTQYF
TGTGCCAGCAGCTTAGCGGGTATGGAGGGAAAGAGGAAGACCCAGTACTTC
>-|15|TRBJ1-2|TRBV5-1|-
CASSLDLGGGYGYTF
TGCGCCAGCAGCTTGGACCTTGGGGGGGGCTATGGCTACACCTTC
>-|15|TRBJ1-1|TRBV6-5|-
CASSNPARASTEAFF
TGTGCCAGCAGCAACCCCGCCAGGGCGAGCACTGAAGCTTTCTTT
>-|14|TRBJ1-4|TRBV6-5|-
CASSSGTSEGKLFF
TGTGCCAGCAGTTCCGGGACAAGCGAGGGAAAACTGTTTTTT
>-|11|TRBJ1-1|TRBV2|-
CASNGGGKAFF
TGTGCCAGCAATGGGGGAGGAAAAGCTTTCTTT
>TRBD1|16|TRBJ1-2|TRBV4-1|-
CASSPATGGLVYGYTF
TGCGCCAGCAGCCCCGCTACAGGGGGCTTGGTCTATGGCTACACCTTC
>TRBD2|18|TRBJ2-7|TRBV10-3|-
CAISESELWRGVSYEQYF
TGTGCCATCAGTGAGTCGGAACTCTGGCGGGGGGTCTCCTACGAGCAGTACTTC
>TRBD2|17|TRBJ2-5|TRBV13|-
CASSPGGLAGSLGTQYF
TGTGCCAGCAGCCCCGGGGGACTAGCGGGGAGTTTAGGGACCCAGTACTTC
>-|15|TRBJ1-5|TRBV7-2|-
CASSLDSFAGQPQHF
TGTGCCAGCAGCCTGGACTCTTTTGCGGGTCAGCCCCAGCATTTT